One sample yielded the 7 T cell receptor beta chains listed below, sequenced in a study of T cell responses to AZD1222 COVID-19 vaccine. Using immunoSEQ multiplex PCR, the repertoire was profiled, and TCRdb retains in-frame clones only, with some absent. The sample lists 150,000 to 200,000 clones; 90% to 95% were seen once. Material: peripheral blood, obtained on day 0 of AZD1222 vaccination. The receptor set was obtained from an adult in good health.

This clone appeared once. This chain uses TRBV6-5 with TRBJ2-2; D perhaps matches TRBD2 (5 bases). Trimming left V 10 bases short and J 4 bases short, with 16 bases between. The CDR3 is 14 amino acids. CDR1 MNHEY and CDR2 SVGAGI come from the germline V gene. The CDR3 region has the DNA TGTGCCACATCCCCCGGGGTGGGCACCGGGGAGCTGTTTTTT. Translated, it gives CATSPGVGTGELFF.

The rearrangement joins TRBV7-2 to TRBJ2-1, with D tentatively TRBD1 (5 bases). CDR1 and CDR2 from the germline V gene are SGHTA and FQGNSA. V gave up 1 base and J gave up 5 bases, with 12 bases separating them. This CDR3 contains 15 residues. This CDR3 is CASSLGVQGNNEQFF. CDR3 sequence (DNA): TGTGCCAGCAGCTTAGGAGTCCAGGGAAACAATGAGCAGTTCTTC.

The J gene is TRBJ2-3, the V gene TRBV19; D remains unclear. Per the germline V gene, CDR1 is LNHDA and CDR2 is SQIVND (reference sequence). Between the trimmed V and J ends, which lost 10 bases and 4 bases, there was a span of 6 bases. This CDR3 is built from 10 residues. CDR3 sequence: CATTADTQYF. The CDR3 coding sequence is TGTGCCACCACCGCAGATACGCAGTATTTT.

The V and J genes are TRBV27 and TRBJ1-6; a possible D gene is TRBD1 (5 bases). Trimming shortened V by 6 bases and J by 9 bases, and 15 bases separated the two germline ends. The CDR3 covers 14 residues. The germline V gene encodes CDR1 MNHEY and CDR2 SMNVEV (reference sequence). CDR3 sequence: CASRSGPWSSPLHF. In nucleotides, the CDR3 is TGTGCCAGCAGGTCGGGACCGTGGTCTTCACCCCTCCACTTT.

The rearrangement joins TRBV12-3 or TRBV12-4 to TRBJ1-1; 8 bases match TRBD1. This CDR3 has 13 amino acids. The ends lost 6 bases at V and 4 bases at J; junction bases unmatched: 4. The CDR3 loop reads CASSDQGATEAFF. CDR3 DNA sequence: TGTGCCAGCAGCGATCAGGGGGCCACTGAAGCTTTCTTT.

The gene calls are TRBV19 and TRBJ2-1; 13 bases align to TRBD2. The CDR3 runs to 17 residues. Per germline, CDR1 LNHDA and CDR2 SQIVND (reference sequence). V lost 1 base and J lost 9; bases outside the gene matches: 9. The CDR3 loop is CASSIVGGTSGTGEQFF. CDR3 DNA: TGTGCCAGTAGTATAGTGGGGGGGACTAGCGGGACTGGTGAGCAGTTCTTC.

The chain employs TRBV19 and TRBJ1-5; TRBD1 matches at 7 bases. Losses at the gene ends were 1 base for V and 3 bases for J; bases not matched to a gene: 6. Germline CDR1 reads LNHDA; CDR2 reads SQIVND (reference sequence). The CDR3 length is 16 residues. The CDR3 here is CASSIVAGGINQPQHF. DNA of the CDR3: TGTGCCAGTAGTATAGTGGCAGGGGGTATCAATCAGCCCCAGCATTTT.